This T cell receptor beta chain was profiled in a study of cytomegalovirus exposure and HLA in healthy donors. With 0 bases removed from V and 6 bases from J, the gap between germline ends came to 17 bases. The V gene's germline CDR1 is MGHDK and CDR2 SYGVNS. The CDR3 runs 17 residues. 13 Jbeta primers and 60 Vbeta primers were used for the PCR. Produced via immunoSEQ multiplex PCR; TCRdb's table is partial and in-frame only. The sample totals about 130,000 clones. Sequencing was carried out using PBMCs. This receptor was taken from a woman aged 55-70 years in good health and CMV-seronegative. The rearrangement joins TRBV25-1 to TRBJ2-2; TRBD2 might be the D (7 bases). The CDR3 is CASSEYGGGGVAGELFF. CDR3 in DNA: TGTGCCAGCAGTGAATATGGAGGGGGGGGAGTGGCCGGGGAGCTGTTTTTT.